This T cell receptor (beta chain) is drawn from a study of cytotoxic CD8 clonotypes in ibrutinib-treated CLL. Turning to the study itself: It was after a median approximately twelve months of treatment, range 6 to 36, that response samples were taken.

This clone was counted between two and nine times. Trimming stripped 1 base from V and 4 bases from J, with 10 bases between. Germline V gene lookup returns CDR1 SGHTA and CDR2 FQGTGA. This CDR3 contains 14 residues. TCRdb's table, derived via immunoSEQ multiplex PCR, lists solely in-frame clones and lacks some. The table lists some 290,000 clones, around four fifths of them singletons. The clonotype comes from a human donor with chronic lymphocytic leukemia. The chain has TRBV7-3 and TRBJ1-1, with a tentative D call TRBD1 (5 bases). The source was PBMCs, collected before ibrutinib treatment. DNA for the CDR3: TGTGCCAGCAGCTTAATAGCCAGGGTCACTGAAGCTTTCTTT. Translated, it gives CASSLIARVTEAFF. Using reference TRBV7-3 and TRBJ1-1 for the parts outside the CDR3, the full variable domain is GAGVSQTPSNKVTEKGKYVELRCDPISGHTALYWYRQSLGQGPEFLIYFQGTGAADDSGLPNDRFFAVRPEGSVSTLKIQRTERGDSAVYLCASSLIARVTEAFFGQGTRLTVV.